This T cell receptor (beta chain) came from a study of human T cells and chemical hapten exposure. Study information: A 2 cm by 2 cm inner upper arm patch received 2% DPC for sensitization. Doses of diphenylcyclopropenone went to the patients' scalps weekly throughout the approximately 26-week study.

Points from the study as a whole: Having alopecia, the donors may differ immunologically from healthy people.

The CDR3 length is 15 residues. The V and J ends lost 5 bases and 2 bases, in that order; junction bases with no gene match: 5. Stated time point: patch test 2, 6 weeks after DPC sensitization. Sample treatment: therapeutic diphenylcyclopropenone sensitization with weekly scalp DPC. During construction of the library, unique molecular identifiers were attached to individual cDNA molecules for quantitative, reproducible TCR counting. From the RACE reads, TCRdb called clonotypes with MiXCR, one entry per CDR3 protein. Of about 140,000 distinct CDR3 sequences in the sample, approximately 12% were seen once. This clonotype was recorded at least ten times. Its antigen is still unknown.

This chain links TRBV12-3 or TRBV12-4 with TRBJ1-3, with 8 bases identical to TRBD1. Material: whole blood, obtained in connection with sensitization to the hapten diphenylcyclopropenone (DPC). The receptor's source is a woman in her forties or fifties with alopecia areata. Some clones in this sample may be carry-over from other donors' samples. CDR3 DNA sequence: TGTGCCAGCAGTCCCGGGGACAGGCCTGGAAACACCATATATTTT. Amino acid sequence: CASSPGDRPGNTIYF.